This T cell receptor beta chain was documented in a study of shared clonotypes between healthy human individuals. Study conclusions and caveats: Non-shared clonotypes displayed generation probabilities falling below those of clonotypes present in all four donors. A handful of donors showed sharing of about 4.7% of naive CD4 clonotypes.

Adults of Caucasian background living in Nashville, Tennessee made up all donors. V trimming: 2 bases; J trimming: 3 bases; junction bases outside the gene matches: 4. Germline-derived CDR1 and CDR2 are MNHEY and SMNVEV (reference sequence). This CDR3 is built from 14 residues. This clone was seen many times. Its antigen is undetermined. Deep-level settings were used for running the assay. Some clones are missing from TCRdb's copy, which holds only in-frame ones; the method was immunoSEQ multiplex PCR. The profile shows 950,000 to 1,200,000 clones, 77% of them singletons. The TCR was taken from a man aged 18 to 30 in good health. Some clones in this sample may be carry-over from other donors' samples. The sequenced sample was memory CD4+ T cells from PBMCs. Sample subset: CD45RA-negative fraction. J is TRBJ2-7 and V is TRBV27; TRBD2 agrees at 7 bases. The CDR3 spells CASSLATSLYEQYF. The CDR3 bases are TGTGCCAGCAGTTTAGCGACTAGCCTCTACGAGCAGTACTTC.